This entry describes one TCR beta chain. Its antigen is not known. This sample is part of a study of shared clonotypes between healthy human individuals. Study observations and caveats: When naive CD4 clonotypes were compared across a handful of donors, approximately 5% were shared.

Investigators spread the genomic DNA of each subset evenly over several immunoSEQ plates. Original analysis: Filtering differed, since immunoSEQ gave only junction sequences and no quality scores. Sequencing used immunoSEQ multiplex PCR; TCRdb keeps in-frame clones, though not all of them. The V and J calls and clone size come from that table; D and trimming were worked out from the DNA. The sample shows about 800,000 clones, 90% to 97% of them seen only once. Naive CD8 cells lacked CD45RO, underwent positive selection for CCR7 and left out terminally differentiated effector memory CD45RA+ cells. Every donor was a Caucasian adult from Nashville, Tennessee. V lost 2 bases and J lost 3; bases outside the gene matches: 3. CDR3 length: 14 amino acids. In germline, CDR1 is SGHKS, CDR2 YYEKEE (reference sequence).

This sequence was found in a man aged 30 to 39 in good health. Material for sequencing was naive CD8+ T cells sorted from blood. The chain combines TRBV5-5 with TRBJ2-7; 9 bases are a match to TRBD1. The CDR3 nucleotides are TGTGCCAGCAGCTTTAGGGACAGGGTCTACGAGCAGTACTTC. It yields the protein CASSFRDRVYEQYF.